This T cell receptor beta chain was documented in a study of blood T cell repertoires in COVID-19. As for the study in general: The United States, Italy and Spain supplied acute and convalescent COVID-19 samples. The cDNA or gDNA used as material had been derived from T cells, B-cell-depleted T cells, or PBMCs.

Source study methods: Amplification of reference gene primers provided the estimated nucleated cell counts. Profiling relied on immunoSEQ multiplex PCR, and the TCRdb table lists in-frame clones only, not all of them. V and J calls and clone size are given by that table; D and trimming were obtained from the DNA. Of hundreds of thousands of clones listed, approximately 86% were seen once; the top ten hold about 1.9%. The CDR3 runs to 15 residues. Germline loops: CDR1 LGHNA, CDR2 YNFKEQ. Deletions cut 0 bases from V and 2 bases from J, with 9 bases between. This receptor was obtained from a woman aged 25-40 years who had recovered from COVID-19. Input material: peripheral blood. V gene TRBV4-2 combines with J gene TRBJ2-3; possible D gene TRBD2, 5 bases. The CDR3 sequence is CASSQEAAHTDTQYF. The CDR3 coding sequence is TGTGCCAGCAGCCAAGAAGCGGCTCACACAGATACGCAGTATTTT.